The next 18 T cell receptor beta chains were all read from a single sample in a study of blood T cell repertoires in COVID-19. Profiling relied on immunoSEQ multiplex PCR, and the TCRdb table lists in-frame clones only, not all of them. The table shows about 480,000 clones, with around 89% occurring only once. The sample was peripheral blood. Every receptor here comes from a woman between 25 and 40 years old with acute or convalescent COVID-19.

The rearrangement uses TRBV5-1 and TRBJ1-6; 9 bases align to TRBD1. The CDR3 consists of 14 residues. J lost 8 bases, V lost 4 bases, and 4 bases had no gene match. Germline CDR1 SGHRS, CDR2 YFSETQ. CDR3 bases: TGCGCCAGCAGCCAATGGGACAGGGATTCACCCCTCCACTTT. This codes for CASSQWDRDSPLHF. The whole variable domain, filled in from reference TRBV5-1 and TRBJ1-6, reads KAGVTQTPRYLIKTRGQQVTLSCSPISGHRSVSWYQQTPGQGLQFLFEYFSETQRNKGNFPGRFSGRQFSNSRSEMNVSTLELGDSALYLCASSQWDRDSPLHFGNGTRLTVT.

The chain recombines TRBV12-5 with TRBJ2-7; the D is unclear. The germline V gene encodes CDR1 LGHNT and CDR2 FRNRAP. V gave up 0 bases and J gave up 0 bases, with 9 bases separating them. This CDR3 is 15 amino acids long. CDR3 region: CASGLVLASSYEQYF. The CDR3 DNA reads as TGTGCTAGTGGTTTGGTACTGGCTAGCTCCTACGAGCAGTACTTC. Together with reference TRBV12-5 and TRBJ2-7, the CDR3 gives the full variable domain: DARVTQTPRHKVTEMGQEVTMRCQPILGHNTVFWYRQTMMQGLELLAYFRNRAPLDDSGMPKDRFSAEMPDATLATLKIQPSEPRDSAVYFCASGLVLASSYEQYFGPGTRLTVT.

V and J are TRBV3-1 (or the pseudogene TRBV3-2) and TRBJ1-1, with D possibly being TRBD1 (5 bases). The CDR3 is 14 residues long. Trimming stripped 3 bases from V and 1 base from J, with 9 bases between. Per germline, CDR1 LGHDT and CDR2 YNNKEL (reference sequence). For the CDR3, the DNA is TGTGCCAGCAGCCACCAGGGCAGGAACACTGAAGCTTTCTTT. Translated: CASSHQGRNTEAFF.

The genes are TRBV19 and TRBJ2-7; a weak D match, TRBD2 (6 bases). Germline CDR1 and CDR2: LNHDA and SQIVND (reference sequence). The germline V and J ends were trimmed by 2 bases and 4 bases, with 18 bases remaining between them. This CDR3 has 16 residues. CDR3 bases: TGTGCCAGTAGTATAAGCACCAGCCGGACTATTTACGAGCAGTACTTC. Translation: CASSISTSRTIYEQYF. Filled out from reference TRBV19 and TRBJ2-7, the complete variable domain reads DGGITQSPKYLFRKEGQNVTLSCEQNLNHDAMYWYRQDPGQGLRLIYYSQIVNDFQKGDIAEGYSVSREKKESFPLTVTSAQKNPTAFYLCASSISTSRTIYEQYFGPGTRLTVT.

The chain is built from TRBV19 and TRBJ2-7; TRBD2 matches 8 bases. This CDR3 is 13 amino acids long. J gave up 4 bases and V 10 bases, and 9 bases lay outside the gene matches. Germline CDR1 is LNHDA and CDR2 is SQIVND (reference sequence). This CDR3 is CATRPRGEYEQYF. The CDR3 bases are TGTGCCACCCGCCCGCGGGGGGAGTACGAGCAGTACTTC.

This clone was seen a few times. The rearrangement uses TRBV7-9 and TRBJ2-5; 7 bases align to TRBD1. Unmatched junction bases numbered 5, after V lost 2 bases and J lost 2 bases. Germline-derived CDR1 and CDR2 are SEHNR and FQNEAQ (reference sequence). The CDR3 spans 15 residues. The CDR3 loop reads CASSLRDSGQETQYF. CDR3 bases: TGTGCCAGCAGCTTAAGGGACAGTGGACAAGAGACCCAGTACTTC.

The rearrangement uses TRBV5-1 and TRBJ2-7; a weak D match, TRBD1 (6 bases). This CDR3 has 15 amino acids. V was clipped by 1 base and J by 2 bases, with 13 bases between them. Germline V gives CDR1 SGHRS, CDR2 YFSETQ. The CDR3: CASSLRPGEAYEQYF. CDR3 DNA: TGCGCCAGCAGCTTGCGGCCAGGGGAAGCCTACGAGCAGTACTTC.

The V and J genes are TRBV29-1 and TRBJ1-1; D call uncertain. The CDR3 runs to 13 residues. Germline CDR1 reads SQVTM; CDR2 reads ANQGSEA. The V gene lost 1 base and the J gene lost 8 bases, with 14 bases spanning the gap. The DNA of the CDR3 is TGCAGCGTTGAAGTAGAACAGAAATCCGAAGCTTTCTTT. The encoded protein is CSVEVEQKSEAFF.

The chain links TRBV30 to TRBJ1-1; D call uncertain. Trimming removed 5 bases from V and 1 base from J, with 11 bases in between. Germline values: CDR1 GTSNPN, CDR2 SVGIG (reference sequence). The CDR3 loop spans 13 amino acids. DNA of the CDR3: TGTGCCTGGTCACCGGGGTGGAACACTGAAGCTTTCTTT. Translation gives CAWSPGWNTEAFF.

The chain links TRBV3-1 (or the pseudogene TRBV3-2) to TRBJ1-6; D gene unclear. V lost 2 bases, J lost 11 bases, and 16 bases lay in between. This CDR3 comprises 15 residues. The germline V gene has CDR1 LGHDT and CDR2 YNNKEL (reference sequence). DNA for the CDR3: TGTGCCAGCAGCCAACTTTCCGGGTCTGGAACACCCCTCCACTTT. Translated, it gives CASSQLSGSGTPLHF.

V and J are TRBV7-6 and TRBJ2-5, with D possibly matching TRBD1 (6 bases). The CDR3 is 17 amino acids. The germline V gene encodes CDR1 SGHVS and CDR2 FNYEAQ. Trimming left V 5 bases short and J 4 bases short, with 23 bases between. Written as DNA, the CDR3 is TGTGCCAGCAGCCACCTTTCCGGCCAAAGGGGGAGAGAGACCCAGTACTTC. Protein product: CASSHLSGQRGRETQYF.

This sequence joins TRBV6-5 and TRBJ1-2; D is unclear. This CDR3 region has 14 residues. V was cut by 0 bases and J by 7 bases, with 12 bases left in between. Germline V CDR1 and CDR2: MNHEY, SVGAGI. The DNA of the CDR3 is TGTGCCAGCAGTTACTCGAGGAGTGGTGGTGGCTACACCTTC. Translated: CASSYSRSGGGYTF.

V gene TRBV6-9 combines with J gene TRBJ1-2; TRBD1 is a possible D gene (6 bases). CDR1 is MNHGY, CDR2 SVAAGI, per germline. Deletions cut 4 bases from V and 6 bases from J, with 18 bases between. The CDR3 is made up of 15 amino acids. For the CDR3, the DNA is TGTGCCAGCAGTTCGGGATACAGGGACACGGATGGCTACACCTTC. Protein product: CASSSGYRDTDGYTF.

CDR3 sequence: CASIVGGQYF. Here the CDR3 DNA reads TGTGCCAGCATCGTGGGAGGGCAGTACTTC. The J gene is TRBJ2-7, the V gene TRBV6-4, with D perhaps TRBD2 (6 bases). This CDR3 comprises 10 residues. The V end lost 7 bases, the J end lost 9 bases, and 10 bases lay between the germline ends. The germline V gene has CDR1 MRHNA and CDR2 SNTAGT.

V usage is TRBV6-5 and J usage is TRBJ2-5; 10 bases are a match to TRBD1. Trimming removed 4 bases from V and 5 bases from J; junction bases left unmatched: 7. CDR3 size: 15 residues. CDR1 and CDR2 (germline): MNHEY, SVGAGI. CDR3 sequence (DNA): TGTGCCAGCAGTTGGACAGGGGGGTCAGGGGAGACCCAGTACTTC. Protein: CASSWTGGSGETQYF.

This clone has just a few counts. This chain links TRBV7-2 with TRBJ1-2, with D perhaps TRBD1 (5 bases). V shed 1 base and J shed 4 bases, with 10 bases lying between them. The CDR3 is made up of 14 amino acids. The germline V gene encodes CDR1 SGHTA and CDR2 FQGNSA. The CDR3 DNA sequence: TGTGCCAGCAGCTTAGTCCAAGGGGTCTATGGCTACACCTTC. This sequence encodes CASSLVQGVYGYTF.

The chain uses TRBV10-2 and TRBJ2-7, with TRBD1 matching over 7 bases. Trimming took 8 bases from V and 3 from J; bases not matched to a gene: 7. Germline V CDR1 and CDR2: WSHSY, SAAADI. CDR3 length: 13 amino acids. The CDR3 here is CASQTGTYYEQYF. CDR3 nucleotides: TGCGCCAGCCAGACAGGGACGTACTACGAGCAGTACTTC.

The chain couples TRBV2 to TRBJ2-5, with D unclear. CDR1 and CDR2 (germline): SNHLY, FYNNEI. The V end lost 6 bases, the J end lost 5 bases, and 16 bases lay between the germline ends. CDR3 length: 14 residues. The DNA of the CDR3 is TGTGCCAGCAGACCCTCCGTTTCGGTGGAGACCCAGTACTTC. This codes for CASRPSVSVETQYF.